These 3 T cell receptor beta chains were all obtained from the same sample, sequenced in a study of glioma-infiltrating T cells. The iRepertoire nested amplicon-rescue multiplex PCR amplified TCR alpha and beta CDR3s from RNA. In TCRdb, the multiplex PCR reads were re-called with MiXCR into one record per CDR3 protein. Of about 380,000 distinct CDR3 sequences in the sample, around 45% are singletons; the top ten hold about 12%. The sample taken for sequencing was glioma tissue, nonneoplastic brain tissue, or PBMCs (not recorded which). The receptors were gathered from a human donor with low-grade glioma or glioblastoma, undergoing nonglioma brain surgery, or in good health (not recorded which).

To note about this clonotype: It may be a read error: a sequence one base away is much more abundant. The chain combines TRBV6-1 with TRBJ1-1, with 8 bases fitting TRBD1. Germline CDR1 reads MNHNS; CDR2 reads SASEGT. J was trimmed by 3 bases and V by 5 bases; bases with no gene match: 8. The CDR3 spans 15 residues. The CDR3 DNA reads TGTGCCAGCAGTACGGACAGGGTTGGGGACACTGAAGCTTTCTTT. Translating it yields CASSTDRVGDTEAFF.

CDR3 nucleotides: TGTGCCAGCAGGACCGGGACTAGCGGGAGCTTCGGGCAAGAGACCCAGTACTTC. This translates into CASRTGTSGSFGQETQYF. The chain recombines TRBV7-2 with TRBJ2-5; 14 positions match TRBD2. In germline, CDR1 is SGHTA, CDR2 FQGNSA. This CDR3 spans 18 amino acids. Unmatched junction bases numbered 11, after V lost 6 bases and J lost 2 bases.

The table lists this clonotype with a few counts. V usage is TRBV7-2 and J usage is TRBJ2-3, with 7 bases lining up with TRBD2. Per germline, CDR1 SGHTA and CDR2 FQGNSA. The CDR3 covers 15 residues. The junction had 6 bases not matched to a gene; V was cut back by 1 base and J by 5 bases. The CDR3 spells CASSLGWGGGDTQYF. The CDR3 nucleotides read TGTGCCAGCAGCTTAGGATGGGGGGGGGGAGATACGCAGTATTTT.